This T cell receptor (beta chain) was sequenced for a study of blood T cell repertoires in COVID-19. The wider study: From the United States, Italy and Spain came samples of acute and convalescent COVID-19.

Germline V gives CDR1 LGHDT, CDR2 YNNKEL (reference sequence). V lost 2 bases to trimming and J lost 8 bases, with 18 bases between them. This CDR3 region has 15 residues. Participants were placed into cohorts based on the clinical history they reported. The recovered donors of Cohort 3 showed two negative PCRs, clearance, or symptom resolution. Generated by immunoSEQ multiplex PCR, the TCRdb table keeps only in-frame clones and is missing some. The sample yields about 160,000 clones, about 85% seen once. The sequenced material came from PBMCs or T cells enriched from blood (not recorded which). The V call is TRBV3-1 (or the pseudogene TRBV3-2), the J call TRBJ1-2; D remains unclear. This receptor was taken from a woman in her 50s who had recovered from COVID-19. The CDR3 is CASSQRDGREGGYTF. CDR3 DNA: TGTGCCAGCAGCCAAAGAGACGGAAGGGAGGGCGGCTACACCTTC.